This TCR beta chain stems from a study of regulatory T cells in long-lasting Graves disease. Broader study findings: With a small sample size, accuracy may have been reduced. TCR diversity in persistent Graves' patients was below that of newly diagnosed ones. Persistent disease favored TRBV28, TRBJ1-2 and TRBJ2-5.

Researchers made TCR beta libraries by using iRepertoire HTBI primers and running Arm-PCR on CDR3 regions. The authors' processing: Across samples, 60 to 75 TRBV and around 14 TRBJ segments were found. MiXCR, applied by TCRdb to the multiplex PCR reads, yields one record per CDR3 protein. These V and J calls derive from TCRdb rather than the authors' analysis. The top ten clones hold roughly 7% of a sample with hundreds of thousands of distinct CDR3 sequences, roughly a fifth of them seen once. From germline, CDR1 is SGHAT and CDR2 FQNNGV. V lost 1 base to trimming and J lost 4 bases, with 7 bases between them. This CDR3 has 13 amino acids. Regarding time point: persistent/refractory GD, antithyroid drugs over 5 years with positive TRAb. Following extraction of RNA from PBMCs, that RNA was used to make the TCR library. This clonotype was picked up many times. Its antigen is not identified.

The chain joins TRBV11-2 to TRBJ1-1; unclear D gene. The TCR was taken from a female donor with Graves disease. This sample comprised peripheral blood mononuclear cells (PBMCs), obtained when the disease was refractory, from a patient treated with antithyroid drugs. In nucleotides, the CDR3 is TGTGCCAGCAGCTTAGTAGTCGGCACTGAAGCTTTCTTT. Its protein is CASSLVVGTEAFF.